The 31 T cell receptor beta chains below all came from one sample that was sequenced in a study of blood T cell repertoires in COVID-19 (dated by TCRdb to the early 2020s). Libraries were prepared through the immunoSEQ multiplex PCR assay. TCRdb mirrors the immuneACCESS table, restricted to in-frame sequences. Some clones are absent from its copies; in checked studies, under half trace to an unresolved V gene, and the reason for the others is unknown. For this sample there are approximately 220,000 clones; around four fifths appear just once. Of the sample, approximately 5.1% falls within the top ten clones. The source material was peripheral blood. The receptors were sampled from a woman aged 60 to 75 who had recovered from COVID-19.

J is TRBJ1-6 and V is TRBV6-5; D is possibly TRBD1 (5 bases). Germline loops: CDR1 MNHEY, CDR2 SVGAGI. The CDR3 has 13 residues. Trimming left V 6 bases short and J 8 bases short, with 11 bases between. For the CDR3, the DNA is TGTGCCAGCAGACAGGACAAGGATTCACCCCTCCACTTT. Protein: CASRQDKDSPLHF.

This chain joins TRBV27 and TRBJ1-2; 10 bases map to TRBD1. Germline assignment: CDR1 MNHEY and CDR2 SMNVEV (reference sequence). The junction had 2 bases not matched to a gene; V was cut back by 5 bases and J by 5 bases. The CDR3 is 13 amino acids. CDR3 sequence: CASSQDRGYGYTF. CDR3 in DNA: TGTGCCAGCAGTCAGGACAGGGGGTATGGCTACACCTTC.

This clone has just one count. J is TRBJ1-5 and V is TRBV5-5; 7 nucleotides align to TRBD1. Germline assignment: CDR1 SGHKS and CDR2 YYEKEE (reference sequence). The ends lost 4 bases at V and 0 bases at J; junction bases unmatched: 4. The CDR3 runs to 15 residues. CDR3 nucleotides: TGTGCCAGCAGCCACAGGGGAGATAGCAATCAGCCCCAGCATTTT. This sequence encodes CASSHRGDSNQPQHF.

V and J are TRBV12-5 and TRBJ2-7; unclear D gene. V lost 7 bases and J lost 3, with 19 bases in between. There are 15 residues in the CDR3. Germline assignment: CDR1 LGHNT and CDR2 FRNRAP. CDR3 bases: TGTGCTAGTGCCCCTACTTCGAGGTTGGGCTACGAGCAGTACTTC. Encoded protein: CASAPTSRLGYEQYF.

This sequence joins TRBV3-1 (or the pseudogene TRBV3-2) and TRBJ1-1; D may be TRBD1 (5 bases). CDR3 length equals 14 residues. Germline CDR1 is LGHDT and CDR2 is YNNKEL (reference sequence). The V gene lost 5 bases and the J gene lost 0 bases, with 10 bases spanning the gap. The CDR3 is CASSGKGMNTEAFF. Here the CDR3 DNA reads TGTGCCAGCAGCGGAAAGGGGATGAACACTGAAGCTTTCTTT.

This chain connects TRBV5-4 to TRBJ1-4; perhaps TRBD1 as D (5 bases). The CDR3 length is 14 residues. V lost 1 base, J lost 10 bases, and 14 bases lay in between. Germline assignment: CDR1 SGHNT and CDR2 YYREEE (reference sequence). The CDR3 bases are TGTGCCAGCAGCTTGCTCCAGGGTTCAGGAAAACTGTTTTTT. Encoded protein: CASSLLQGSGKLFF.

V usage is TRBV29-1 and J usage is TRBJ2-1; 11 bases align to TRBD2. The trim removed 4 bases at V and 7 bases at J, leaving 6 bases unmatched. The CDR3 runs to 14 residues. Per germline, CDR1 SQVTM and CDR2 ANQGSEA. The CDR3 here is CSVVGIAGGNEQFF. CDR3 sequence (DNA): TGCAGCGTTGTGGGAATAGCGGGGGGGAATGAGCAGTTCTTC.

This clone was detected once. This chain links TRBV7-9 with TRBJ2-3, with TRBD2 matching over 9 bases. The CDR3 runs 15 residues. Trimming at V came to 6 bases and at J to 4 bases, leaving 8 bases not matched to a gene. Germline-derived CDR1 and CDR2 are SEHNR and FQNEAQ (reference sequence). DNA for the CDR3: TGTGCCAGCAGATCGCGGGGGGGCCCGGCAGATACGCAGTATTTT. Translated: CASRSRGGPADTQYF.

This chain joins TRBV2 and TRBJ1-2; 9 bases agree with TRBD1. J gave up 8 bases and V 8 bases, and 12 bases lay outside the gene matches. The germline CDR1 and CDR2 sequences are SNHLY and FYNNEI. This CDR3 has 14 residues. CDR3 region: CASSEDRGVRGYTF. CDR3 nucleotides: TGTGCCAGCTCCGAAGACAGGGGGGTTCGGGGCTACACCTTC.

The chain recombines TRBV7-3 with TRBJ1-1; TRBD1 is a possible D gene (5 bases). The V and J ends lost 0 bases and 1 base respectively, with 9 bases between them. Germline CDR1 is SGHTA and CDR2 is FQGTGA. CDR3 length: 15 residues. CDR3 sequence: CASSLTVDKNTEAFF. In DNA form, the CDR3 reads TGTGCCAGCAGCTTAACGGTGGACAAGAACACTGAAGCTTTCTTT.

The CDR3 loop reads CASTPGDTDTQYF. In DNA form, the CDR3 reads TGTGCCAGCACCCCGGGGGACACAGATACGCAGTATTTT. V and J are TRBV12-3 or TRBV12-4 and TRBJ2-3; D might be TRBD2 (6 bases). The CDR3 contains 13 residues. The germline V and J ends were trimmed by 7 bases and 2 bases, with 10 bases remaining between them.

A word on this clone: Compared with germline, one end of the junction differs, possibly owing to a read error. The gene calls are TRBV7-7 and TRBJ1-1; the D gene is possibly TRBD1 (5 bases). Germline assignment: CDR1 SSHAT and CDR2 FNYEAQ (reference sequence). The CDR3 totals 13 residues. The chain's CDR3 is CASSLDRFTEAFF. CDR3 DNA sequence: TGTGCTAGCAGCTTAGACAGATTTACTGAAGCTTTCTTT.

The chain joins TRBV5-1 to TRBJ2-6, with D maybe TRBD2 (6 bases). CDR3 length: 16 amino acids. Trimming stripped 0 bases from V and 4 bases from J, with 11 bases between. CDR1 is SGHRS and CDR2 is YFSETQ in the germline V gene. CDR3: CASSLAGTLGANVLTF. DNA for the CDR3: TGCGCCAGCAGCTTGGCCGGGACTCTCGGGGCCAACGTCCTGACTTTC.

This chain joins TRBV5-1 and TRBJ1-2; TRBD1 might be the D (6 bases). Germline V gives CDR1 SGHRS, CDR2 YFSETQ. Between the trimmed V and J ends, which lost 4 bases and 8 bases, there was a span of 21 bases. CDR3 length: 15 amino acids. CDR3 loop: CASSLHHRERGGYTF. In nucleotides, the CDR3 is TGCGCCAGCAGCCTTCATCACAGGGAACGGGGCGGCTACACCTTC.

The chain uses TRBV5-8 and TRBJ2-1, with TRBD2 identical over 9 bases. This CDR3 has 15 residues. Germline values: CDR1 SGHTS, CDR2 YDEGEE. V lost 7 bases, J lost 4 bases, and 9 bases stayed unmatched. Written as DNA, the CDR3 is TGTGCCAGCGGCACCGGGACTAGCACGTACAATGAGCAGTTCTTC. Its translation: CASGTGTSTYNEQFF.

The chain uses TRBV7-2 and TRBJ1-3; D remains ambiguous. Germline V gives CDR1 SGHTA, CDR2 FQGNSA. This CDR3 spans 12 amino acids. The germline V and J ends were trimmed by 3 bases and 7 bases, with 7 bases remaining between them. The CDR3 DNA reads as TGTGCCAGCAGCTTTCTGGGCAACACCATATATTTT. The encoded protein is CASSFLGNTIYF. Using reference TRBV7-2 and TRBJ1-3 for the parts outside the CDR3, the full variable domain is GAGVSQSPSNKVTEKGKDVELRCDPISGHTALYWYRQSLGQGLEFLIYFQGNSAPDKSGLPSDRFSAERTGGSVSTLTIQRTQQEDSAVYLCASSFLGNTIYFGEGSWLTVV.

This clone was seen a handful of times. J is TRBJ1-3 and V is TRBV19; 9 bases align to TRBD1. With V trimmed by 3 bases and J by 2 bases, 11 bases remained unmatched. Germline lookup yields CDR1 LNHDA and CDR2 SQIVND (reference sequence). There are 18 residues in the CDR3. Here the CDR3 DNA reads TGTGCCAGTAGTATCCGCGGACAGGGGCAATTCCCTGGAAACACCATATATTTT. Translated: CASSIRGQGQFPGNTIYF.

This clone was counted at least ten times. The J gene is TRBJ1-2, the V gene TRBV9; D not certain. The V end was cut by 3 bases, the J end by 3 bases, with 6 bases between. Germline loops: CDR1 SGDLS, CDR2 YYNGEE. The CDR3 loop spans 12 amino acids. The CDR3 loop reads CASSGADYGYTF. The CDR3 nucleotides are TGTGCCAGCAGCGGGGCAGACTATGGCTACACCTTC.

The chain links TRBV4-1 to TRBJ2-1, with 8 bases fitting TRBD1. V shed 0 bases, J shed 7 bases, and the junction held 8 bases outside the gene matches. The CDR3 loop spans 16 amino acids. The germline gives CDR1 MGHRA, CDR2 YSYEKL. CDR3 sequence reads: CASSQERTGGWNEQFF. In DNA, the CDR3 is TGCGCCAGCAGCCAAGAGCGAACAGGGGGTTGGAATGAGCAGTTCTTC.

The chain carries TRBV7-8 and TRBJ1-6; perhaps TRBD1 as D (6 bases). Germline assignment: CDR1 SGHVS and CDR2 FQNEAQ. Trimming cost V 5 bases and J 14 bases, with 28 bases left between them. This CDR3 is built from 17 residues. CDR3 nucleotides: TGTGCCAGCAGCCCGGAAAATTACAGGGACCTTTCTTATACCCTCCACTTT. This gives the protein CASSPENYRDLSYTLHF.

The gene calls are TRBV7-2 and TRBJ1-2, with no clear D. The germline gives CDR1 SGHTA, CDR2 FQGNSA. V dropped 2 bases and J dropped 1 base, with 8 bases sitting between them. The CDR3 is made up of 14 amino acids. In nucleotides, the CDR3 is TGTGCCAGCAGCTTAAGACAAAATAACTATGGCTACACCTTC. Its translation is CASSLRQNNYGYTF.

The CDR3 reads CASSLGGGAPEQFF. CDR3 DNA: TGTGCCAGCAGCTTGGGCGGGGGGGCGCCTGAGCAGTTCTTC. J is TRBJ2-1 and V is TRBV11-3; TRBD2 matches 9 bases. The ends lost 3 bases at V and 9 bases at J; junction bases unmatched: 6. This CDR3 contains 14 residues. The germline gives CDR1 SGHNT, CDR2 YENEEA.

The genes are TRBV30 and TRBJ1-6; 7 positions match TRBD1. With 2 bases clipped from V and 10 bases from J, the junction kept 14 bases outside the gene matches. Germline V gene lookup returns CDR1 GTSNPN and CDR2 SVGIG (reference sequence). The CDR3 is made up of 16 amino acids. The CDR3, as DNA: TGTGCCTGGAGTCCCCGACAGGGAATCGGAAGCTCACCCCTCCACTTT. This codes for CAWSPRQGIGSSPLHF.

This sequence joins TRBV6-1 and TRBJ2-1; tentatively, D is TRBD1 (6 bases). V shed 3 bases and J shed 0 bases, with 9 bases lying between them. Germline V gene data show CDR1 as MNHNS and CDR2 as SASEGT. The CDR3 spans 15 residues. The CDR3 is CASSERGSSYNEQFF. CDR3 bases: TGTGCCAGCAGTGAGAGGGGGAGCTCCTACAATGAGCAGTTCTTC.

A single count supports this clone. The rearrangement uses TRBV1 and TRBJ2-7; no check of the table's D call, TRBD2, against the DNA was made. TRBV1 is assigned pseudogene status. This CDR3 spans 16 amino acids. CDR3 protein: CTSSPHLGGGPYEQYF. CDR3 in DNA: TGCACCAGCAGCCCGCACCTGGGCGGGGGCCCCTACGAGCAGTACTTC.

The V call is TRBV10-1, the J call TRBJ2-1; TRBD1 matches at 8 bases. This CDR3 contains 18 residues. CDR1 is WNHNN, CDR2 SYGVQD, per germline (reference sequence). V lost 6 bases and J lost 10; bases outside the gene matches: 23. The CDR3 spells CASSPEFRQGQELGEQFF. The CDR3 bases are TGCGCCAGCAGCCCAGAATTCAGACAGGGGCAAGAACTAGGCGAGCAGTTCTTC.

The rearrangement uses TRBV6-5 and TRBJ1-3; D is unclear. Germline V CDR1 and CDR2: MNHEY, SVGAGI. This CDR3 has 15 amino acids. The V end lost 2 bases, the J end lost 0 bases, and 8 bases lay between the germline ends. CDR3 protein: CASSYRWSSGNTIYF. CDR3 DNA sequence: TGTGCCAGCAGTTACAGGTGGAGCTCTGGAAACACCATATATTTT.

This clone has a single count. V usage is TRBV29-1 and J usage is TRBJ1-1; D perhaps matches TRBD1 (6 bases). Trimming shortened V by 7 bases and J by 5 bases, and 14 bases separated the two germline ends. Germline V CDR1 and CDR2: SQVTM, ANQGSEA. This CDR3 comprises 12 residues. The DNA of the CDR3 is TGCAGCGCCGGGACACTTTTTACTGAAGCTTTCTTT. This encodes CSAGTLFTEAFF.

The rearrangement joins TRBV12-1 to TRBJ2-3; the listed D gene, TRBD2, was not tested against the DNA. TRBV12-1 is classified as a pseudogene. CDR3 size: 13 residues. Written as DNA, the CDR3 is TGTGCCAGCAGCTTGCGGGTTCTGGGTACGCAGTATTTT. It specifies CASSLRVLGTQYF.

The chain employs TRBV3-1 (or the pseudogene TRBV3-2) and TRBJ2-5, with TRBD2 as a possible D gene (5 bases). Germline CDR1 is LGHDT and CDR2 is YNNKEL (reference sequence). V shed 2 bases and J shed 1 base, with 8 bases lying between them. This CDR3 comprises 14 residues. The CDR3 region has the DNA TGTGCCAGCAGCCAATCTCTAGCCCAAGAGACCCAGTACTTC. It specifies CASSQSLAQETQYF.

The rearrangement links TRBV18 to TRBJ2-4; D is ambiguous. Germline CDR1 reads KGHSH; CDR2 reads LQKENI. There are 13 residues in the CDR3. The V end lost 5 bases, the J end lost 5 bases, and 10 bases lay between the germline ends. CDR3 DNA sequence: TGTGCCAGCTCAGCCGGTGAGGAAAACATTCAGTACTTC. Translation: CASSAGEENIQYF.